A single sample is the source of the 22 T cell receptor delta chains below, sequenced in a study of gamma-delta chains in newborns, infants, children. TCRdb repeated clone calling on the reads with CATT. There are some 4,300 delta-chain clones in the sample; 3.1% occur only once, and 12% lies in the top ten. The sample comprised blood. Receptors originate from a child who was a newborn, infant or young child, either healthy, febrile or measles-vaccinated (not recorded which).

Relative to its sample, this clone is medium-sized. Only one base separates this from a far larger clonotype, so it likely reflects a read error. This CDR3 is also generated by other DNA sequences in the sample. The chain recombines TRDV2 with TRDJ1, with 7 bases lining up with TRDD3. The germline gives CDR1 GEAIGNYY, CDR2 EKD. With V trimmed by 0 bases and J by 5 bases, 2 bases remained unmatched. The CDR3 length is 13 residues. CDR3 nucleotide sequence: TGTGCCTGTGACACCTGGGGGACTGATAAACTCATCTTT. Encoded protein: CACDTWGTDKLIF.

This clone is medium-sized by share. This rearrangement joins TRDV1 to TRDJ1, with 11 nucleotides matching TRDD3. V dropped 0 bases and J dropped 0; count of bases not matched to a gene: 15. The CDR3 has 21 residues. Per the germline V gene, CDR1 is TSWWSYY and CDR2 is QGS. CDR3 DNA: TGTGCTCTTGGGGAACTGAATCTGTGGGGGATACGGGGGCCGTACACCGATAAACTCATCTTT. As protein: CALGELNLWGIRGPYTDKLIF.

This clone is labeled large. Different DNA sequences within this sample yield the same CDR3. The CDR3 sequence is CACDTLGDTLTAQLFF. In DNA, the CDR3 is TGTGCCTGTGACACCTTGGGGGATACTTTGACAGCACAACTCTTCTTT. V is TRDV2 and J is TRDJ2, with TRDD3 matching 9 bases. V shed 0 bases, J shed 0 bases, and the junction held 1 base outside the gene matches. CDR3 length: 16 residues. The germline V gene encodes CDR1 GEAIGNYY and CDR2 EKD.

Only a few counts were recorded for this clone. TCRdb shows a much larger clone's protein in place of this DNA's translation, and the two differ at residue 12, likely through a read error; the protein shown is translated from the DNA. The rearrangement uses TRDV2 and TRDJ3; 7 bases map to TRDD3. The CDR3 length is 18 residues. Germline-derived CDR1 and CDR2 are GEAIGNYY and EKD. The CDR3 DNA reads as TGTGCCTGTGACGTACTGGGGACAAGCTCCTGGGGCACCCGACAGATGTTTTTC. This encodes CACDVLGTSSWGTRQMFF.

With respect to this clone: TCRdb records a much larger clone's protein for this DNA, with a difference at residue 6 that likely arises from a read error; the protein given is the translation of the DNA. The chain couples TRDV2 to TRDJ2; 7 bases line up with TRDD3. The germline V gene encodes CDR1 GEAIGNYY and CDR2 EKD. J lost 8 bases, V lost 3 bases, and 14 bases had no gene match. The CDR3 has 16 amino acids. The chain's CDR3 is CACDPPPGGPSAQLFF. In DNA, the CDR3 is TGTGCCTGTGACCCCCCCCCTGGGGGCCCCTCGGCACAACTCTTCTTT.

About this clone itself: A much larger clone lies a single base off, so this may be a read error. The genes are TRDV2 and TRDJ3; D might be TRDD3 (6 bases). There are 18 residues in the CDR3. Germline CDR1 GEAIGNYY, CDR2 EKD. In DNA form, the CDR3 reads TGTGCCTGTGACACCGTCTGGGGAGGCTCCTGGGACACCCAACAGATGTTTTTC. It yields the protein CACDTVWGGSWDTQQMFF.

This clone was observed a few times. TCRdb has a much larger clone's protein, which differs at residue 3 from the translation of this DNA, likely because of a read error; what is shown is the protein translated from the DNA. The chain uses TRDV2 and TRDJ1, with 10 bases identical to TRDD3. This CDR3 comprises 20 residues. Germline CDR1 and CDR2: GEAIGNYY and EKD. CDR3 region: CARDTIPDWGIQKGELKLIF. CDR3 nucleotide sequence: TGTGCCCGTGACACCATCCCAGACTGGGGGATCCAGAAGGGAGAATTAAAACTCATCTTT.

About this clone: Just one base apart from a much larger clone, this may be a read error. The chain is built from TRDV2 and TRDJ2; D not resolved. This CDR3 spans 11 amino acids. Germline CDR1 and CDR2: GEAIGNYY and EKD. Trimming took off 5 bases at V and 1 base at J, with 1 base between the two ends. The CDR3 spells CACGLTAQLFF. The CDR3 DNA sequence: TGTGCCTGTGGTTTGACAGCACAACTCTTCTTT.

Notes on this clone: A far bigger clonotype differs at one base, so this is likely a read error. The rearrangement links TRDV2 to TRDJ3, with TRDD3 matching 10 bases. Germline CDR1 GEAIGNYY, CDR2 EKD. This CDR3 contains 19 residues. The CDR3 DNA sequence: TGTGCCTGTGACACCGTACTGGGGGATTTTTCCTGGGGCACCCGACAGATGTTTTTC. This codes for CACDTVLGDFSWGTRQMFF.

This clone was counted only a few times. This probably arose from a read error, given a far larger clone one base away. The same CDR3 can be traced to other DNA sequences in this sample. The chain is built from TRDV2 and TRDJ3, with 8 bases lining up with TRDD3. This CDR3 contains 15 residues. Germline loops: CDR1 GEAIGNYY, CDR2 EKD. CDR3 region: CACDGGYWDTRQMFF. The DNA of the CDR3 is TGCGCCTGTGACGGGGGATACTGGGACACCCGACAGATGTTTTTC.

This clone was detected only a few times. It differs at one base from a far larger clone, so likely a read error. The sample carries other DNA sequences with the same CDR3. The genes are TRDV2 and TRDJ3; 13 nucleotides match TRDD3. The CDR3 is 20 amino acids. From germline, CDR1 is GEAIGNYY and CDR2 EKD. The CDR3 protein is CACDTVLGDTSSWDTRQMFF. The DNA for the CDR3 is TGTGCCTGCGACACCGTACTGGGGGATACGAGCTCCTGGGACACCCGACAGATGTTTTTC.

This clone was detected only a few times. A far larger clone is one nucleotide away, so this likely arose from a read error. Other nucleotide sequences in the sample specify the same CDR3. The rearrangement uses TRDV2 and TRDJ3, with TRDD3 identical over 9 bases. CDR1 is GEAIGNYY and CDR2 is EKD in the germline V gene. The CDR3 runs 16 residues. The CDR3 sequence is CACDWGSSWDTRQMFF. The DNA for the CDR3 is TGTGCTTGTGACTGGGGGAGCTCCTGGGACACCCGACAGATGTTTTTC.

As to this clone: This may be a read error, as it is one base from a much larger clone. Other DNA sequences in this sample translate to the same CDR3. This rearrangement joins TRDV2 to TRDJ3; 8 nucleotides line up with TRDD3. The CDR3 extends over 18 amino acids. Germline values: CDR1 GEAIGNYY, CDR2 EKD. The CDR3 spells CACDTGYASSWDTRQMFF. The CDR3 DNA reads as TGTGCCTGTGACACGGGATACGCTTCCTCCTGGGACACCCGGCAGATGTTTTTC.

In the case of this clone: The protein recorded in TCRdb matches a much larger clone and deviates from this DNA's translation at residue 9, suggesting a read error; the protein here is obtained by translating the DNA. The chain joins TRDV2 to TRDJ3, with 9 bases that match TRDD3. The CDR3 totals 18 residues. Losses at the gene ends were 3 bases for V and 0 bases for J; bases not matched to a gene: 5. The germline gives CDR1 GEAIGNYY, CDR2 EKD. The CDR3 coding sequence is TGTGCCTGTGACGGGGGATACCCTCGCTCCTGGGACACCCGACAGATGTTTTTC. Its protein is CACDGGYPRSWDTRQMFF.

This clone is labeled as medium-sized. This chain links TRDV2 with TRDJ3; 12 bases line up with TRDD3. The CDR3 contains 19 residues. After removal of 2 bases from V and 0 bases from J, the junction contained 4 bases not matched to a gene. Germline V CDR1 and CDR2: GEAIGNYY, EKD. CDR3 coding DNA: TGTGCCTGTGACAGTACTGGGGGATACAGCTCCTGGGACACCCGACAGATGTTTTTC. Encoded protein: CACDSTGGYSSWDTRQMFF.

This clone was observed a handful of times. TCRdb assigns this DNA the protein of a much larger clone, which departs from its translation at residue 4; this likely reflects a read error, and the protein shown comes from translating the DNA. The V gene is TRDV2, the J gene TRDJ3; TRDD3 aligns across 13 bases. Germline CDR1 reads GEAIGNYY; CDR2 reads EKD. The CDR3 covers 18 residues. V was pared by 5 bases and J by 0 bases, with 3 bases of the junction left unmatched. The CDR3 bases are TGTGCCTGTGGCACTGGGGGATACGGCTCCTGGGACACCCGACAGATGTTTTTC. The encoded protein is CACGTGGYGSWDTRQMFF.

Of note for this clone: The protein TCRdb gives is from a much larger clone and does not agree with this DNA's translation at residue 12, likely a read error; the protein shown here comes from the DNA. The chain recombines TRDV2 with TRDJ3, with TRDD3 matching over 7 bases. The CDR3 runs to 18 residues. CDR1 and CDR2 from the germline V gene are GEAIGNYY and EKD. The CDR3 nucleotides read TGTGCCTGTGACACCGGTTGGGGGAGCTCCTGGGCCACCCGACAGATGTTTTTC. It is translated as CACDTGWGSSWATRQMFF.

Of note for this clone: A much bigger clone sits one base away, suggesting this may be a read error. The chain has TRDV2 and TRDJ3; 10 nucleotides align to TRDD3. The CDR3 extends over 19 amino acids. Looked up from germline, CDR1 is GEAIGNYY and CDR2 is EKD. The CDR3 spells CAFDTGGYAGSWDTRQMFF. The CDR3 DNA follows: TGTGCCTTTGACACAGGGGGATACGCAGGCTCCTGGGACACCCGACAGATGTTTTTC.

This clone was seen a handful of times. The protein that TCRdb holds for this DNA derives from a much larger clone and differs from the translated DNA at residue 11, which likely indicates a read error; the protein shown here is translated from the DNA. For the CDR3, the DNA is TGTGCCTGTGACACCTGGGACACCCGACAGAAGTTTTTC. This codes for CACDTWDTRQKFF. The chain links TRDV2 to TRDJ3; D ambiguous. The CDR3 sequence is 13 residues long. Germline V gene data show CDR1 as GEAIGNYY and CDR2 as EKD.

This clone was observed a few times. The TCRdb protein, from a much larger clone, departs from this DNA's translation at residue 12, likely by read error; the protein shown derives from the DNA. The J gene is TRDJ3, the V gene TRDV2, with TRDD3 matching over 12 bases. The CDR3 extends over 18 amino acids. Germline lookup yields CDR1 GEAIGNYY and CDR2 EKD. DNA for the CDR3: TGTGCCTGTGATACTGGGGGATACCGCTCCTGGGGCACCCGACAGATGTTTTTC. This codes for CACDTGGYRSWGTRQMFF.

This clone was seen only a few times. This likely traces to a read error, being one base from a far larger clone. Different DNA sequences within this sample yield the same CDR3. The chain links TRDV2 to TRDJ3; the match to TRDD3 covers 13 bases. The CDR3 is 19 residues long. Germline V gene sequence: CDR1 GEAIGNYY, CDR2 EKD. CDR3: CACDTVLGDTAWDTRQMFF. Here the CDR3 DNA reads TGTGCCTGTGACACTGTACTGGGGGATACGGCCTGGGACACCCGGCAGATGTTTTTC.

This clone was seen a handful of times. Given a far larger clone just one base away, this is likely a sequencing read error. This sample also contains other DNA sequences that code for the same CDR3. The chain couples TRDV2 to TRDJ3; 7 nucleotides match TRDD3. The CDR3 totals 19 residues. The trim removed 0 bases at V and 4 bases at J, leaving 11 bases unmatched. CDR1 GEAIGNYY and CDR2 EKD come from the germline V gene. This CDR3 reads CACDTGGYVPSWDTRQMFF. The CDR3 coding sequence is TGTGCCTGTGACACCGGAGGATACGTTCCCTCTTGGGACACCCGACAGATGTTTTTC.